This TCR beta chain is drawn from a study of lymphopenia after photon versus proton radiotherapy. Study conclusions and caveats: Proton therapy kept repertoires fairly stable, unlike photons, which gained effector/memory cells. After lymphocyte nadir, photon-treated repertoires showed oligoclonal expansion, especially CD8+ Temra.

The CDR3 contains 14 residues. The germline gives CDR1 SGHTA, CDR2 FQGNSA. J gave up 8 bases and V 6 bases, and 9 bases lay outside the gene matches. This clone has a handful of counts. Its antigen is currently unknown. TCRdb's table, derived via immunoSEQ multiplex PCR, lists solely in-frame clones and lacks some. The sample has just over 40,000 clones, about 86% seen once. This sample comprised peripheral blood, obtained from a patient treated with proton-based radiotherapy. The chain combines TRBV7-2 with TRBJ1-4; the match to TRBD1 covers 7 bases. The clonotype comes from a woman between 65 and 79 years old with pancreatic cancer. Some clones in this sample may be carry-over from other donors' samples. CDR3 DNA sequence: TGTGCCAGCAGTCCTCAGGGGGGGAGGGAAAAACTGTTTTTT. As protein: CASSPQGGREKLFF.